These T cell receptor beta chains were read from a single sample in a study of blood T cell repertoires in COVID-19. The protocol was immunoSEQ multiplex PCR, while the TCRdb copy is restricted to in-frame clones and leaves out a portion. Of just over 350,000 clones detected, 86% appear once; the ten largest clones hold about 7.1%. Material for sequencing was peripheral blood. The receptors originated from a woman in her fifties or sixties with COVID-19, enrolled during active disease. CDR3s include the opening cysteine and the closing phenylalanine or tryptophan. The D gene is left open where the match is weak. Some rows have no size entry. The others give once, few or many, or a class for an expanded clone.

clone_size j_call d_call v_call cdr3_nt cdr3_aa
. TRBJ2-1 TRBD2 TRBV7-3 TGTGCCAGCAGCTTAATAGCGGGGGGGCACAATGAGCAGTTCTTC CASSLIAGGHNEQFF
. TRBJ2-3 TRBD1 TRBV5-3 TGTGCCAGAAGCCCCCGGGTAGCGGGGACAGGGGGGGATACGCAGTATTTT CARSPRVAGTGGDTQYF
many TRBJ1-1 . TRBV6-5 TGTGCCAGCAGCGGGGACACCACTGAAGCTTTCTTT CASSGDTTEAFF
. TRBJ2-7 TRBD2 TRBV2 TGTGCCAGCCTTCCTAGCGGGAGCTCCTACGAGCAGTACTTC CASLPSGSSYEQYF
once TRBJ2-5 TRBD2 TRBV7-6 TGTGCCAGCAGCTCGACTAGCGGGGGGTTAGAGGAGACCCAGTACTTC CASSSTSGGLEETQYF
. TRBJ2-1 TRBD1 TRBV5-6 TGTGCCAGCAGTTGGACAGGCGAGCAGTTCTTC CASSWTGEQFF
. TRBJ2-7 . TRBV9 TGTGCCAGCAGCCTCGGCGGGACAGCGGTCTACGAGCAGTACTTC CASSLGGTAVYEQYF
. TRBJ2-7 . TRBV3-1/TRBV3-2 TGTGCCAGCAGCCAGTATGGGGACACCCGCCCCTACGAGCAGTACTTC CASSQYGDTRPYEQYF
. TRBJ2-3 . TRBV18 TGTGCCAGCTCACCCTTTAACGGGGGGCCCTCCGAAAACTCAGATACGCAGTATTTT CASSPFNGGPSENSDTQYF
. TRBJ2-2 . TRBV7-6 TGTGCCAGCAGCTTAATCCAGGGGGGCACCGGGGAGCTGTTTTTT CASSLIQGGTGELFF
. TRBJ2-1 TRBD2 TRBV13 TGTGCCAGCAGACTAGCGTACAATGAGCAGTTCTTC CASRLAYNEQFF
. TRBJ1-5 . TRBV12-3/TRBV12-4 TGTGCCAGCAGTATATCGAATCAGCCCCAGCATTTT CASSISNQPQHF
. TRBJ2-6 TRBD1 TRBV10-3 TGTGCCATCAGTGAGAGGGACAGTCTCCCGTCTGGGGCCAACGTCCTGACTTTC CAISERDSLPSGANVLTF
. TRBJ1-1 . TRBV14 TGTGCCAGCAGCCAACAGACTTTCGGGACACGGAACACTGAAGCTTTCTTT CASSQQTFGTRNTEAFF
. TRBJ1-2 TRBD1 TRBV6-5 TGTGCCAGCATACAGGGGTCTTTCTATGGCTACACCTTC CASIQGSFYGYTF
. TRBJ2-3 . TRBV5-1 TGCGCCAGCAGCGGATTGACTAGCACAGATACGCAGTATTTT CASSGLTSTDTQYF
. TRBJ2-1 TRBD2 TRBV11-2 TGTGCCAGCAGCCTAGAAGCGGGGGGGCATAATGAGCAGTTCTTC CASSLEAGGHNEQFF
. TRBJ2-5 TRBD2 TRBV7-2 TGTGCCAGCAGCTATCAGCGGGGGGGCCAAGAGACCCAGTACTTC CASSYQRGGQETQYF
once TRBJ2-1 . TRBV4-1 TGCGCCAGCAGCCAAGTTTTCGACAGCTCCTACAATGAGCAGTTCTTC CASSQVFDSSYNEQFF
. TRBJ2-2 TRBD1 TRBV7-3 TGTGCCAGCAGTTTCAGACAGGGGAACACCGGGGAGCTGTTTTTT CASSFRQGNTGELFF
. TRBJ2-1 TRBD2 TRBV11-2 TGTGCCAGCAGCTTAGATCTCAGCGGGGGGTCCTACAATGAGCAGTTCTTC CASSLDLSGGSYNEQFF
. TRBJ2-1 . TRBV6-5 TGTGCCAGCAGTTATAACAGTTACAATGAGCAGTTCTTC CASSYNSYNEQFF
. TRBJ1-1 . TRBV4-1 TGCGCCAGCAGCCACACGGGGGGGCAGAACACTGAAGCTTTCTTT CASSHTGGQNTEAFF
. TRBJ1-2 TRBD1 TRBV9 TGTGCCAGCAGCGGGGGACAGGCTGGAGGCTACACCTTC CASSGGQAGGYTF
once TRBJ1-4 TRBD1 TRBV14 TGTGCCAGCAGCCCGGTGGGACAGGGGTGGCCTAATGAAAAACTGTTTTTT CASSPVGQGWPNEKLFF
. TRBJ1-3 TRBD1 TRBV9 TGTGCCAGCAGCGTAGCTCGGACAGGGGCGGGAAACACCATATATTTT CASSVARTGAGNTIYF
. TRBJ1-2 . TRBV11-2 TGTGCCAGCAGTAAAAACGGGGGGGGAAACTATGGCTACACCTTC CASSKNGGGNYGYTF
. TRBJ2-1 . TRBV18 TGTGCCAGCTCACCACCGTCGGGTGAGCAGTTCTTC CASSPPSGEQFF
. TRBJ1-4 . TRBV10-3 TGTGCCATCAGTTCATCGACAGGTGCGAATGAAAAACTGTTTTTT CAISSSTGANEKLFF
. TRBJ1-2 . TRBV19 TGTGCCAGTAAAATGGACAGCCGCTATGGCTACACCTTC CASKMDSRYGYTF
. TRBJ1-5 TRBD1 TRBV9 TGTGCCAGCAGCCGAGGACAGGGGCAACAGCCCCAGCATTTT CASSRGQGQQPQHF
. TRBJ2-5 . TRBV5-1 TGCGCCAGCAGCATCGGGCAGGGTGGAAGCTTCCAAGAGACCCAGTACTTC CASSIGQGGSFQETQYF
. TRBJ2-3 TRBD1 TRBV9 TGTGCCAGCAGCTTCGGGACAGGGGGCTTAGGAGATACGCAGTATTTT CASSFGTGGLGDTQYF
once TRBJ2-3 . TRBV2 TGTGCCAGCGATCTACGTGGGGGGAAATCAGATACGCAGTATTTT CASDLRGGKSDTQYF
. TRBJ1-2 . TRBV7-8 TGTGCCAGTTCGTCAGGGGCCTTCGGCTATGGCTACACCTTC CASSSGAFGYGYTF
. TRBJ1-2 . TRBV18 TGTGCCAGCTCACCACCGCCGGCAGGGGATGGCTACACCTTC CASSPPPAGDGYTF
. TRBJ1-4 . TRBV3-1/TRBV3-2 TGTGCCAGCAGCCAAGCTTTTAGCTGGTCGGAAGAAAAACTGTTTTTT CASSQAFSWSEEKLFF
. TRBJ2-3 TRBD1 TRBV30 TGTGCCTGGAGTCAGACAGGGTCCACAGATACGCAGTATTTT CAWSQTGSTDTQYF
few TRBJ2-5 . TRBV7-6 TGTGCCAGCAGCGTTGATCTAAGGGGTGAGACCCAGTACTTC CASSVDLRGETQYF
once TRBJ1-6 TRBD1 TRBV19 TGTGCCACCAGGGACAGGGGGCGCAATAATTCACCCCTCCACTTT CATRDRGRNNSPLHF
. TRBJ2-3 TRBD2 TRBV4-1 TGCGCCAGCAGCTATCGAGCTAGCGGGGACACAGATACGCAGTATTTT CASSYRASGDTDTQYF
. TRBJ2-1 TRBD2 TRBV7-9 TGTGCCAGCAGCTTCGGGACTAGCGAATTGCGTGTGAATGAGCAGTTCTTC CASSFGTSELRVNEQFF
. TRBJ2-6 TRBD1 TRBV9 TGTGCCAGCAGCCCCAGACAGGGAGTCGGGGCCAACGTCCTGACTTTC CASSPRQGVGANVLTF
. TRBJ2-3 TRBD1 TRBV5-1 TGCGCCAGCAGCTTACAGGGGAATGCCGCAGATACGCAGTATTTT CASSLQGNAADTQYF
once TRBJ2-3 . TRBV9 TGTGCCAGCGACGGGGCCCCCGGCGGGGTCCCAGATACGCAGTATTTT CASDGAPGGVPDTQYF
. TRBJ2-5 . TRBV7-2 TGTGCCAGCAGCTTAAATCCCCTAACCCAGACCCAGTACTTC CASSLNPLTQTQYF
. TRBJ1-2 . TRBV19 TGTGCCAGTAGAACCTCATCCGGGGAGGGGTCGCGCTATGGCTACACCTTC CASRTSSGEGSRYGYTF
. TRBJ1-5 . TRBV20-1 TGCAGTGCTAGTGAAGGGGATCAGCCCCAGCATTTT CSASEGDQPQHF
. TRBJ1-5 . TRBV4-1 TGCGCCAGCAGCCAAGAAGGTACAGATCAGCCCCAGCATTTT CASSQEGTDQPQHF
. TRBJ2-1 TRBD1 TRBV7-2 TGTGCCAGCAGCCTGGGACAGGGGGCTTACAATGAGCAGTTCTTC CASSLGQGAYNEQFF
. TRBJ2-7 . TRBV19 TGTGCCTCAAAGGACAATCAGCGCGGCGAGCAGTACTTC CASKDNQRGEQYF
. TRBJ2-5 TRBD2 TRBV2 TGTGCCAGCATACTAGCGGGGGGCGGGGAGACCCAGTACTTC CASILAGGGETQYF
. TRBJ1-3 TRBD1 TRBV5-4 TGTGCCAGCAGCTGGGGACCGGGACAGGGTTATGGAAACACCATATATTTT CASSWGPGQGYGNTIYF
. TRBJ1-1 TRBD1 TRBV4-1 TGCGCCAGCAGCCCCAGATTCGGGACAGGGGCGGCCGAAGCTTTCTTT CASSPRFGTGAAEAFF